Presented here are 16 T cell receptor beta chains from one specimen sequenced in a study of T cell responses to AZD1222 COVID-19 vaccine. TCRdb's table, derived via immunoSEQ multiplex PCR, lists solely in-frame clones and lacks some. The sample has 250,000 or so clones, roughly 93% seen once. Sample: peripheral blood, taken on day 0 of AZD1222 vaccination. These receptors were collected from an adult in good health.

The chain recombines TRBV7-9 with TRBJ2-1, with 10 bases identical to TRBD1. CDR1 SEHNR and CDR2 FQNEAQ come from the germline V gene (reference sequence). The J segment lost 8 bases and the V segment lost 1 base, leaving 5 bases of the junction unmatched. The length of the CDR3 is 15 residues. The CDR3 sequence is CASSLEGTGVYEQFF. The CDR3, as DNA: TGTGCCAGCAGCTTAGAAGGGACAGGGGTCTATGAGCAGTTCTTC.

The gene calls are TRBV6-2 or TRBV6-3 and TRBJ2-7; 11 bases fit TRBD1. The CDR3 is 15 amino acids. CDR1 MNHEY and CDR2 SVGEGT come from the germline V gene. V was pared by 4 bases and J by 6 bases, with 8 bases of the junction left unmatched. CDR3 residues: CASSSTDRGPREQYF. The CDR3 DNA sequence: TGTGCCAGCAGTTCCACGGACAGGGGGCCCCGCGAGCAGTACTTC.

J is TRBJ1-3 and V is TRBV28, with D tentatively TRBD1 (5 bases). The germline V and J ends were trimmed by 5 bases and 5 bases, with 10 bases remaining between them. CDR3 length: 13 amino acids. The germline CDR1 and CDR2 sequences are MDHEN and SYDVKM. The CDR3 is CASSKGLRNTIYF. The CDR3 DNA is TGTGCCAGCAGTAAGGGGCTTCGAAACACCATATATTTT.

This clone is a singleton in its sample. DNA for the CDR3: TGTGCCAGCAGTTCCCCGGTGGCCGGGGAGCTGTTTTTT. Its protein product is CASSSPVAGELFF. The V and J genes are TRBV28 and TRBJ2-2; D is undetermined. Trimming left V 4 bases short and J 6 bases short, with 9 bases between. The CDR3 is 13 residues long. CDR1 is MDHEN and CDR2 is SYDVKM in the germline V gene.

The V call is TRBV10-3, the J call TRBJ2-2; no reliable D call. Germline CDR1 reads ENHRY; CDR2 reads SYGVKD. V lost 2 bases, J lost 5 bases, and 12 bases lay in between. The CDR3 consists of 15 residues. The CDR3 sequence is CAISEELAGTGELFF. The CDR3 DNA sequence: TGTGCCATCAGTGAGGAATTAGCTGGTACCGGGGAGCTGTTTTTT.

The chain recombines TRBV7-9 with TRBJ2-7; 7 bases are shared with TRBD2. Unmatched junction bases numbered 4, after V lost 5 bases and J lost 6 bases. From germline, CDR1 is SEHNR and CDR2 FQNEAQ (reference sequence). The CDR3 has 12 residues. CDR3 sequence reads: CASSTGGFEQYF. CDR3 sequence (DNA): TGTGCCAGCAGCACCGGGGGGTTCGAGCAGTACTTC.

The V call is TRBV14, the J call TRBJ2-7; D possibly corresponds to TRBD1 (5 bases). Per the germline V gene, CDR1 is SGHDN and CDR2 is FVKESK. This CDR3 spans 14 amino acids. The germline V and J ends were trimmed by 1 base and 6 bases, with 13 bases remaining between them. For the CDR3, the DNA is TGTGCCAGCAGCCAAGTCAGGGTCCTAGGCGAGCAGTACTTC. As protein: CASSQVRVLGEQYF.

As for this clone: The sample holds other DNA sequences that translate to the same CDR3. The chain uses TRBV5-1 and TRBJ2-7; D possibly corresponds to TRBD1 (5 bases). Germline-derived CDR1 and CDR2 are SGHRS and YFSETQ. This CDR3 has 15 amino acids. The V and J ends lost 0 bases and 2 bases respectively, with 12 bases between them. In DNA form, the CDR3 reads TGCGCCAGCAGCTTGGGCGACAGAGGTGCCTACGAGCAGTACTTC. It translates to CASSLGDRGAYEQYF.

Here the CDR3 reads CASSVGGRGAGELFF. CDR3 DNA sequence: TGTGCCAGCAGCGTAGGTGGGAGGGGAGCCGGGGAGCTGTTTTTT. The genes are TRBV9 and TRBJ2-2; 7 bases align to TRBD2. The germline CDR1 and CDR2 sequences are SGDLS and YYNGEE. This CDR3 is 15 amino acids long. The V segment lost 0 bases and the J segment 6 bases; nucleotides outside the gene matches: 5.

DNA of the CDR3: TGTGCCAGCAGTTTCGGGACGGACTATGGCTACACCTTC. It is translated as CASSFGTDYGYTF. The rearrangement links TRBV6-6 to TRBJ1-2, with a weak D call TRBD1 (5 bases). V gave up 4 bases and J gave up 3 bases, with 9 bases separating them. The CDR3 has 13 amino acids. Germline lookup yields CDR1 MNHNY and CDR2 SVGAGI (reference sequence).

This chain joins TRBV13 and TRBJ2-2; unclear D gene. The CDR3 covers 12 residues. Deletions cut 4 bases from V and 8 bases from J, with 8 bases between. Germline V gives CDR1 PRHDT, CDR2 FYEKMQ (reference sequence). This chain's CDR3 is CASSYPRGELFF. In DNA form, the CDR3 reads TGTGCCAGCAGCTACCCGAGGGGGGAGCTGTTTTTT.

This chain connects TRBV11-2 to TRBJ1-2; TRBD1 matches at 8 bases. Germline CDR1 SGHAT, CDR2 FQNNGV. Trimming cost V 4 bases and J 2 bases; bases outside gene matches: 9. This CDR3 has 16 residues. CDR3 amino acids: CASSSRVRGRNYGYTF. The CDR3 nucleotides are TGTGCCAGCAGCTCCCGGGTCAGGGGGCGGAACTATGGCTACACCTTC.

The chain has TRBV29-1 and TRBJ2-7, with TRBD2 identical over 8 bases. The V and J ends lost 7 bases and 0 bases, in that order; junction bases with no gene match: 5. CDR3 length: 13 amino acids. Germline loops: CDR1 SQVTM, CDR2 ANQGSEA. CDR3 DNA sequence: TGCAGCGGGTTTAGCGGGACCTCCTACGAGCAGTACTTC. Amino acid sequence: CSGFSGTSYEQYF.

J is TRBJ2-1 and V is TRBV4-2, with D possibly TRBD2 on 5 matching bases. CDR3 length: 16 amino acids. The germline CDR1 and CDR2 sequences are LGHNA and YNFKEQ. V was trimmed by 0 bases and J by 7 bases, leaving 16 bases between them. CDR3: CASSQEGRVGGNEQFF. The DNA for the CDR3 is TGTGCCAGCAGCCAAGAAGGGCGGGTCGGCGGGAATGAGCAGTTCTTC.

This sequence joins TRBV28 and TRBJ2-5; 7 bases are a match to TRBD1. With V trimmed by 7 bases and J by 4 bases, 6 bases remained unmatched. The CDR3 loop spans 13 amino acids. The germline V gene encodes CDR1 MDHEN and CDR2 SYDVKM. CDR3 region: CASKTGDGETQYF. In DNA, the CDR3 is TGTGCCAGCAAAACAGGGGATGGAGAGACCCAGTACTTC. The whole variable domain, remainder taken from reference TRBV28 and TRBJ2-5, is DVKVTQSSRYLVKRTGEKVFLECVQDMDHENMFWYRQDPGLGLRLIYFSYDVKMKEKGDIPEGYSVSREKKERFSLILESASTNQTSMYLCASKTGDGETQYFGPGTRLLVL.

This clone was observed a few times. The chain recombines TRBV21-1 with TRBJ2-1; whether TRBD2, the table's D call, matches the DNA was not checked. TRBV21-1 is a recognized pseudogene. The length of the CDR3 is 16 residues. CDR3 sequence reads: CASSKALAGAYNEQFF. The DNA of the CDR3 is TGTGCCAGCAGCAAAGCACTAGCGGGAGCGTACAATGAGCAGTTCTTC.